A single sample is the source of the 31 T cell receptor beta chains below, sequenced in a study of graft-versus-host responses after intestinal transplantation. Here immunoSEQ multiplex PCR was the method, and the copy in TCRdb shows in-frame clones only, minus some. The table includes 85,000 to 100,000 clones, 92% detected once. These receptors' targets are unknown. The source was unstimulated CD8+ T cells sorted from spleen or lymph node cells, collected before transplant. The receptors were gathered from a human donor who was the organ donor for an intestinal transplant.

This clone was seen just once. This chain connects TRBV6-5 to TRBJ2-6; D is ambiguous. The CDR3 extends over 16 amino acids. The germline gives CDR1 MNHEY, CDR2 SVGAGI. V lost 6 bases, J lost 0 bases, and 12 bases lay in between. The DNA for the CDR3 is TGTGCCAGCAGCTACCTCCTTTACTCTGGGGCCAACGTCCTGACTTTC. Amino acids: CASSYLLYSGANVLTF.

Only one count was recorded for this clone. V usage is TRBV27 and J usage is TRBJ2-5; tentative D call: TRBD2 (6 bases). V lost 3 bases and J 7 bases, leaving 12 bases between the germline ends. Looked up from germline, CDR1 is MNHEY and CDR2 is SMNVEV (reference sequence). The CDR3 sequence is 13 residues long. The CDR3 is CASSFGVGGTQYF. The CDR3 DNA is TGTGCCAGCAGTTTTGGGGTGGGGGGGACCCAGTACTTC.

CDR3: CASTPPSGEGTGELFF. CDR3 DNA sequence: TGTGCCAGCACCCCCCCCTCGGGAGAGGGGACCGGGGAGCTGTTTTTT. The rearrangement joins TRBV9 to TRBJ2-2; D is perhaps TRBD2 (6 bases). The CDR3 runs to 16 residues. V dropped 6 bases and J dropped 5 bases, with 20 bases sitting between them. Germline loops: CDR1 SGDLS, CDR2 YYNGEE.

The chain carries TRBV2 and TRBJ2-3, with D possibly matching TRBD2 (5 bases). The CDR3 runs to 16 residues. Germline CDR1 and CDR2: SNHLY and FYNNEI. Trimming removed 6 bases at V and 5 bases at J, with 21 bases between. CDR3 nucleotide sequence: TGTGCCAGCAGAAGCCCCCTGAGCGGAGTGGGAGATACGCAGTATTTT. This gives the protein CASRSPLSGVGDTQYF.

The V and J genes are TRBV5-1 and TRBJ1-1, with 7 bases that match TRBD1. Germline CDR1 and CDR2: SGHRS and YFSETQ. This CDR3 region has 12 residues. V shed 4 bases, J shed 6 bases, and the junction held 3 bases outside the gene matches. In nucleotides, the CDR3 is TGCGCCAGCAGCCCGACAGGGCCTGAAGCTTTCTTT. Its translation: CASSPTGPEAFF.

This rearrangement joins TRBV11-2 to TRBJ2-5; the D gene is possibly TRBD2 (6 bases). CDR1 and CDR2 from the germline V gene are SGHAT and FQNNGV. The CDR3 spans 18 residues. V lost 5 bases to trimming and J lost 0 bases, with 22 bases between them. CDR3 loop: CASSPPTSPEPYQETQYF. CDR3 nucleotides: TGTGCCAGCAGCCCTCCTACTAGCCCAGAACCGTACCAAGAGACCCAGTACTTC.

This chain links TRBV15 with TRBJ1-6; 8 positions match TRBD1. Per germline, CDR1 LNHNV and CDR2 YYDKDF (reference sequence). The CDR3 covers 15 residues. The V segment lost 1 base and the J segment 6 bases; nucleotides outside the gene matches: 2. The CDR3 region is CATSRVRGLNSPLHF. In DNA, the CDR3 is TGTGCCACCAGCAGAGTCAGGGGGCTTAATTCACCCCTCCACTTT.

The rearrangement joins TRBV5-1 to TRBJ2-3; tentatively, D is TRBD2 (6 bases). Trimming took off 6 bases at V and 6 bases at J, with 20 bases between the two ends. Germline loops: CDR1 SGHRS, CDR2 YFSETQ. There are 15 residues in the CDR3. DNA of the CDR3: TGCGCCAGCACCCCACTAGCCCGACTGCAGGATACGCAGTATTTT. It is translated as CASTPLARLQDTQYF.

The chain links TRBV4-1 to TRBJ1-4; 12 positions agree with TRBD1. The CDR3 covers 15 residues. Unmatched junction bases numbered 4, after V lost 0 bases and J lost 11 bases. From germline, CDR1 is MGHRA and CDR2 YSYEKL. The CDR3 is CASSQEGTGGLKLFF. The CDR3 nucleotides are TGCGCCAGCAGCCAAGAGGGGACAGGGGGCTTGAAACTGTTTTTT.

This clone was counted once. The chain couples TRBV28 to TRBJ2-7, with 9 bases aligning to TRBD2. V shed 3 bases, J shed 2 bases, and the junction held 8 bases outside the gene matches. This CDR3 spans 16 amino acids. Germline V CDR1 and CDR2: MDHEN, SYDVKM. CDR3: CASSFLAGSRTYEQYF. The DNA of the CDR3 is TGTGCCAGCAGTTTCCTAGCGGGAAGTCGGACCTACGAGCAGTACTTC.

CDR3: CASIVLRGLNTEAFF. CDR3 nucleotides: TGTGCCAGTATAGTCCTAAGGGGCTTGAACACTGAAGCTTTCTTT. The chain joins TRBV19 to TRBJ1-1; the D gene is possibly TRBD1 (5 bases). The CDR3 runs to 15 residues. V dropped 7 bases and J dropped 0 bases, with 15 bases sitting between them. Germline CDR1 reads LNHDA; CDR2 reads SQIVND (reference sequence).

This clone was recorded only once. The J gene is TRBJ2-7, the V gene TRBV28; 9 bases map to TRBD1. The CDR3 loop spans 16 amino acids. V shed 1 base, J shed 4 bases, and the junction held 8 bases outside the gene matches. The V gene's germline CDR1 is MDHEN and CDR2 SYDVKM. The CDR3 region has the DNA TGTGCCAGCAGTTTATCAAACAGGGGGCGTTATTACGAGCAGTACTTC. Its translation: CASSLSNRGRYYEQYF.

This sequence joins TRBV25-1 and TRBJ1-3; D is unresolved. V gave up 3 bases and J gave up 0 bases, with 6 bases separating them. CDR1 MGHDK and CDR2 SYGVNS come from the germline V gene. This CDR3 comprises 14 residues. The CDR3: CASSDTGSGNTIYF. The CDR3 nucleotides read TGTGCCAGCAGTGATACGGGCTCTGGAAACACCATATATTTT.

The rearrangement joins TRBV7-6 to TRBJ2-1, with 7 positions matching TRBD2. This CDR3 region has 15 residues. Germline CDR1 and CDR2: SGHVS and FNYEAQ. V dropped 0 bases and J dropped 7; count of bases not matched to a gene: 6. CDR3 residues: CASSLAGGFKNEQFF. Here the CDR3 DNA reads TGTGCCAGCAGCTTAGCGGGAGGGTTCAAAAATGAGCAGTTCTTC. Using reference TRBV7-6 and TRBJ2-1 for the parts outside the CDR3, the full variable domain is GAGVSQSPRYKVTKRGQDVALRCDPISGHVSLYWYRQALGQGPEFLTYFNYEAQQDKSGLPNDRFSAERPEGSISTLTIQRTEQRDSAMYRCASSLAGGFKNEQFFGPGTRLTVL.

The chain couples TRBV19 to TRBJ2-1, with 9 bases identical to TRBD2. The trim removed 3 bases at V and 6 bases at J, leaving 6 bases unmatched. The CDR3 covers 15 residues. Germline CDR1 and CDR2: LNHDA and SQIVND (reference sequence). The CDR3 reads CASSMGLAGTNEQFF. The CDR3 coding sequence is TGTGCCAGTAGTATGGGCCTAGCGGGGACCAATGAGCAGTTCTTC.

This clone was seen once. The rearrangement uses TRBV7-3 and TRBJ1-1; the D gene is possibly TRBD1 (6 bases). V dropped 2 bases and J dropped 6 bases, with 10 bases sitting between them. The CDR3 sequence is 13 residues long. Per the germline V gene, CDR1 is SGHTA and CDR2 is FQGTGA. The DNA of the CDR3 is TGTGCCAGCAGCTTAGGGGGGGGCTCTGAAGCTTTCTTT. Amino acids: CASSLGGGSEAFF.

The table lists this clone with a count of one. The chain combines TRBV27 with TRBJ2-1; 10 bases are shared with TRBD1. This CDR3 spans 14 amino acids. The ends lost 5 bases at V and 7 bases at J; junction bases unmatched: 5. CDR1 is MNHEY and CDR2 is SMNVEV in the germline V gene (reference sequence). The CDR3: CASSPTGGVNEQFF. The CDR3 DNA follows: TGTGCCAGCAGTCCGACAGGGGGCGTTAATGAGCAGTTCTTC.

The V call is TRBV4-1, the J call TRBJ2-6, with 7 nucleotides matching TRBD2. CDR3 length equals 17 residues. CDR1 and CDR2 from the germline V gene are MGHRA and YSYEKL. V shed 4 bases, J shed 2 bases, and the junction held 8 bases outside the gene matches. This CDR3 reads CASSPQGGGAGANVLTF. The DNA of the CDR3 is TGCGCCAGCAGCCCCCAAGGCGGGGGAGCTGGGGCCAACGTCCTGACTTTC.

CDR3 nucleotides: TGTGCCAGCAGCCAAAGACAGGGTAAAGAGACCCAGTACTTC. Translating gives CASSQRQGKETQYF. The chain employs TRBV13 and TRBJ2-5; 7 bases fit TRBD1. J was trimmed by 3 bases and V by 5 bases; bases with no gene match: 6. Germline CDR1 reads PRHDT; CDR2 reads FYEKMQ (reference sequence). The length of the CDR3 is 14 residues. The full variable domain, with the rest looked up from reference TRBV13 and TRBJ2-5, is AAGVIQSPRHLIKEKRETATLKCYPIPRHDTVYWYQQGPGQDPQFLISFYEKMQSDKGSIPDRFSAQQFSDYHSELNMSSLELGDSALYFCASSQRQGKETQYFGPGTRLLVL.

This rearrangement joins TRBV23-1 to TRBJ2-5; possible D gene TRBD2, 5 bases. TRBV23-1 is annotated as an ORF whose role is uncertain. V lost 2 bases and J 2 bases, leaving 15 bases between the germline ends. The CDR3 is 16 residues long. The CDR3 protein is CASSQAVGRGQETQYF. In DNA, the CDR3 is TGCGCCAGCAGTCAAGCGGTGGGAAGAGGGCAAGAGACCCAGTACTTC.

The CDR3 DNA reads as TGTGCCAGCAGCTTAGGGGTTCCTACGTACAATGAGCAGTTCTTC. Protein: CASSLGVPTYNEQFF. The chain links TRBV13 to TRBJ2-1; D call uncertain. CDR1 is PRHDT and CDR2 is FYEKMQ in the germline V gene (reference sequence). V lost 0 bases and J 4 bases, leaving 10 bases between the germline ends. The CDR3 is made up of 15 amino acids.

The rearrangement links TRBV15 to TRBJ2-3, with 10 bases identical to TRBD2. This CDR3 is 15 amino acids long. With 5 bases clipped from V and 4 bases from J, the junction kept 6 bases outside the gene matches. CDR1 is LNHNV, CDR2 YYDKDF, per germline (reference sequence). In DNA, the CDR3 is TGTGCCACCAGCGTTATAGCGGGGGGTCCAGATACGCAGTATTTT. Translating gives CATSVIAGGPDTQYF.

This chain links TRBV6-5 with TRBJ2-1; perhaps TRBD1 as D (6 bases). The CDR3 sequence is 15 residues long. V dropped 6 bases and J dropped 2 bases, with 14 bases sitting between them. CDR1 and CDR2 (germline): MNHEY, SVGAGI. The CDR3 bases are TGTGCCAGCAGCCAGACCGGGACACCCTACAATGAGCAGTTCTTC. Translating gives CASSQTGTPYNEQFF.

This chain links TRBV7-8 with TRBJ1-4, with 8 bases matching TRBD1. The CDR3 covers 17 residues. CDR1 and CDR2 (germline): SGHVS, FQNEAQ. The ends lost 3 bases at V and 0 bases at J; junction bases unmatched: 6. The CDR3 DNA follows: TGTGCCAGCAGCTTTTTTAACAGGGGGTCAACTAATGAAAAACTGTTTTTT. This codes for CASSFFNRGSTNEKLFF. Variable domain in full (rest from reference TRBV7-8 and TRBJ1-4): GAGVSQSPRYKVAKRGQDVALRCDPISGHVSLFWYQQALGQGPEFLTYFQNEAQLDKSGLPSDRFFAERPEGSVSTLKIQRTQQEDSAVYLCASSFFNRGSTNEKLFFGSGTQLSVL.

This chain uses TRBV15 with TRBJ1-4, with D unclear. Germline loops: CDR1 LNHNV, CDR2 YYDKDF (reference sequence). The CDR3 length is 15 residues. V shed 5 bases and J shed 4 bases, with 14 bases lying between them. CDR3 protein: CATSGSYGNNEKLFF. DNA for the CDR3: TGTGCCACCAGCGGATCATACGGGAATAATGAAAAACTGTTTTTT.

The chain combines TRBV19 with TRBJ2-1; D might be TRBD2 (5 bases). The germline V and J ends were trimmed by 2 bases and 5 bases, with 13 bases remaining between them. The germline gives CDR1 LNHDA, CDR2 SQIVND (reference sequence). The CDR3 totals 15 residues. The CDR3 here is CASSISPLANNEQFF. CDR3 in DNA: TGTGCCAGTAGTATAAGCCCCCTAGCCAACAATGAGCAGTTCTTC.

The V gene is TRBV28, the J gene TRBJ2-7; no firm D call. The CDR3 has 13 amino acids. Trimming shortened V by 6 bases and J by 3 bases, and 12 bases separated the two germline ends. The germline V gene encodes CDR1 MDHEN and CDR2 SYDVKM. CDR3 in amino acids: CASSPQRSYEQYF. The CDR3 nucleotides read TGTGCCAGCAGCCCTCAGCGTAGCTACGAGCAGTACTTC.

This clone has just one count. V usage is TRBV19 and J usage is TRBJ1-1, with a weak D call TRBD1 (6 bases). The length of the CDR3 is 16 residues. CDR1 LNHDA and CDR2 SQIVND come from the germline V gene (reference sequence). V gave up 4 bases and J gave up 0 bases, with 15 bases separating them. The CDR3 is CASSRGPGTMNTEAFF. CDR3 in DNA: TGTGCCAGTAGTAGGGGGCCCGGGACAATGAACACTGAAGCTTTCTTT.

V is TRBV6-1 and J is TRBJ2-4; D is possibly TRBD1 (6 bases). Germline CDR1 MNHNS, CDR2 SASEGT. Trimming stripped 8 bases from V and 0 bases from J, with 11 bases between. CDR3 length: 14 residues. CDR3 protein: CASLDRLAKNIQYF. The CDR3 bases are TGTGCCAGCCTGGACAGACTAGCCAAAAACATTCAGTACTTC.

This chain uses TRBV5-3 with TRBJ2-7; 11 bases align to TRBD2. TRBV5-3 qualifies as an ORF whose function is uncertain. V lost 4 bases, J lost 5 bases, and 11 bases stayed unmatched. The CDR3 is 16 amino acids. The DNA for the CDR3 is TGTGCCAGAAGCGGCGGACTAGCGGGTCTACTTAACGAGCAGTACTTC. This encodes CARSGGLAGLLNEQYF.

CDR3 bases: TGTGCCAGCAGTCAAACAGGGGCCACAGATACGCAGTATTTT. As protein: CASSQTGATDTQYF. The chain combines TRBV7-6 with TRBJ2-3; 7 nucleotides agree with TRBD1. With 6 bases clipped from V and 2 bases from J, the junction kept 5 bases outside the gene matches. Germline assignment: CDR1 SGHVS and CDR2 FNYEAQ. This CDR3 comprises 14 residues.